These 14 T cell receptor beta chains share one sample of origin, sequenced in a study of shared clonotypes between healthy human individuals (TCRdb year 2020). The library came from the immunoSEQ multiplex PCR assay. TCRdb re-hosts the immuneACCESS table, in-frame sequences only. Its copies lack some clones; in the studies checked, an unresolved V gene accounts for under half of them, and the cause for the rest is not known. Within this sample are about 1.5 million clones, with 95% to 99% of them counted one time only. The top ten constitute approximately 0.45% of the sample. The specimen was naive CD4+ T cells sorted from blood. Per the publication, the cell subset or site label means: CD45RA+ positively selected. All receptors come from a man aged 25 to 40 in good health.

Here the CDR3 reads CASSLGSQTAEAFF. The CDR3 nucleotides are TGTGCCAGCAGCTTAGGGTCTCAGACAGCCGAAGCTTTCTTT. The chain recombines TRBV7-8 with TRBJ1-1; a weak D match, TRBD1 (5 bases). V gave up 1 base and J gave up 8 bases, with 14 bases separating them. Germline V gene data show CDR1 as SGHVS and CDR2 as FQNEAQ. This CDR3 contains 14 residues.

This clone was seen only once. The chain couples TRBV29-1 to TRBJ2-3, with D possibly being TRBD1 (6 bases). The germline V gene has CDR1 SQVTM and CDR2 ANQGSEA. The germline V and J ends were trimmed by 8 bases and 0 bases, with 9 bases remaining between them. The CDR3 totals 12 residues. In DNA, the CDR3 is TGCAGCACCGGACAGAGCACAGATACGCAGTATTTT. It codes for CSTGQSTDTQYF.

The J gene is TRBJ2-7, the V gene TRBV15; D ambiguous. The length of the CDR3 is 14 residues. CDR1 and CDR2 from the germline V gene are LNHNV and YYDKDF (reference sequence). The V and J ends lost 1 base and 3 bases respectively, with 10 bases between them. DNA of the CDR3: TGTGCCACCAGCAGAGGCCAGCCCTACTACGAGCAGTACTTC. This codes for CATSRGQPYYEQYF.

The V gene is TRBV5-1, the J gene TRBJ2-5; D is perhaps TRBD2 (5 bases). Per the germline V gene, CDR1 is SGHRS and CDR2 is YFSETQ. The CDR3 has 14 residues. The V and J ends lost 2 bases and 3 bases respectively, with 11 bases between them. CDR3 loop: CASSFREAKETQYF. The DNA of the CDR3 is TGCGCCAGCAGCTTCCGGGAAGCCAAAGAGACCCAGTACTTC.

J is TRBJ2-5 and V is TRBV11-3; 12 bases are a match to TRBD2. Germline V gene sequence: CDR1 SGHNT, CDR2 YENEEA. V trimming: 4 bases; J trimming: 2 bases; junction bases outside the gene matches: 14. The CDR3 is 19 amino acids. DNA for the CDR3: TGTGCCAGCAGCTCCGCCGGACTAGCGGGAACTGTACTACAAGAGACCCAGTACTTC. It yields the protein CASSSAGLAGTVLQETQYF.

V usage is TRBV19 and J usage is TRBJ2-1; TRBD2 agrees at 11 bases. CDR1 and CDR2 from the germline V gene are LNHDA and SQIVND (reference sequence). The V gene end was trimmed by 4 bases and the J gene end by 7 bases; junction bases not matched to a gene: 9. This CDR3 region has 16 residues. CDR3 region: CASSKGGLAGTNEQFF. The DNA of the CDR3 is TGTGCCAGTAGTAAAGGTGGACTAGCGGGTACTAATGAGCAGTTCTTC.

The V and J genes are TRBV6-5 and TRBJ2-3; the match to TRBD2 covers 12 bases. Germline V CDR1 and CDR2: MNHEY, SVGAGI. Unmatched junction bases numbered 2, after V lost 6 bases and J lost 4 bases. The CDR3 is made up of 14 amino acids. CDR3: CASSRLAGADTQYF. CDR3 in DNA: TGTGCCAGCAGCCGACTAGCGGGAGCAGATACGCAGTATTTT.

The CDR3 spells CASSLDRGPYNEQFF. CDR3 coding DNA: TGCGCCAGCAGCTTAGACAGGGGTCCCTACAATGAGCAGTTCTTC. The gene calls are TRBV5-1 and TRBJ2-1; TRBD1 aligns across 8 bases. CDR3 length: 15 amino acids. Germline CDR1 reads SGHRS; CDR2 reads YFSETQ. J lost 2 bases, V lost 2 bases, and 3 bases had no gene match.

The chain recombines TRBV9 with TRBJ2-7; 7 bases line up with TRBD2. CDR3 length equals 15 residues. After removal of 2 bases from V and 7 bases from J, the junction contained 12 bases not matched to a gene. Germline CDR1 is SGDLS and CDR2 is YYNGEE. As DNA, the CDR3 is TGTGCCAGCAGCGTCGAGGGACTAACCCAGGGTGAGCAGTACTTC. Amino acids: CASSVEGLTQGEQYF.

V is TRBV19 and J is TRBJ2-5; the D is unclear. The germline V gene has CDR1 LNHDA and CDR2 SQIVND (reference sequence). CDR3 length: 13 amino acids. V was trimmed by 4 bases and J by 5 bases, leaving 11 bases between them. In DNA, the CDR3 is TGTGCCAGTAGTAAAAGGACGAGGGAGACCCAGTACTTC. It yields the protein CASSKRTRETQYF. Full variable domain (remainder filled in from reference TRBV19 and TRBJ2-5): DGGITQSPKYLFRKEGQNVTLSCEQNLNHDAMYWYRQDPGQGLRLIYYSQIVNDFQKGDIAEGYSVSREKKESFPLTVTSAQKNPTAFYLCASSKRTRETQYFGPGTRLLVL.

Only one count was recorded for this clone. One end of the junction is discordant with germline, which a read error may explain. This chain joins TRBV2 and TRBJ2-1, with 13 bases that match TRBD2. The length of the CDR3 is 16 residues. Germline V gives CDR1 SNHLY, CDR2 FYNNEI. Written as DNA, the CDR3 is TGTGCCAGCAGGGAAGGGACTAGCGGGATGTACAATGAGCAGTTCTTC. Amino acid sequence: CASREGTSGMYNEQFF. Looking up the rest from reference TRBV2 and TRBJ2-1 gives the full variable domain: EPEVTQTPSHQVTQMGQEVILRCVPISNHLYFYWYRQILGQKVEFLVSFYNNEISEKSEIFDDQFSVERPDGSNFTLKIRSTKLEDSAMYFCASREGTSGMYNEQFFGPGTRLTVL.

This chain links TRBV7-9 with TRBJ2-7; the match to TRBD2 covers 12 bases. The CDR3 is 16 amino acids. Germline-derived CDR1 and CDR2 are SEHNR and FQNEAQ (reference sequence). Unmatched junction bases numbered 11, after V lost 5 bases and J lost 6 bases. For the CDR3, the DNA is TGTGCCAGCAGCCCTACCCGACTAGCGGGAGAGGGCGAGCAGTACTTC. Translating gives CASSPTRLAGEGEQYF.

V and J are TRBV18 and TRBJ1-3; D ambiguous. CDR1 is KGHSH, CDR2 LQKENI, per germline. The CDR3 spans 15 residues. V was shortened by 5 bases and J by 1 base, with 12 bases between the two germline ends. CDR3 loop: CASSSWEASGNTIYF. In DNA form, the CDR3 reads TGTGCCAGCTCAAGCTGGGAAGCATCTGGAAACACCATATATTTT.

The chain joins TRBV4-3 to TRBJ2-1; perhaps TRBD2 as D (5 bases). The germline CDR1 and CDR2 sequences are LGHNA and YSLEER. This CDR3 has 12 residues. Trimming stripped 5 bases from V and 9 bases from J, with 11 bases between. The CDR3 is CASSYFEGEQFF. Here the CDR3 DNA reads TGCGCCAGCAGCTATTTTGAGGGTGAGCAGTTCTTC.